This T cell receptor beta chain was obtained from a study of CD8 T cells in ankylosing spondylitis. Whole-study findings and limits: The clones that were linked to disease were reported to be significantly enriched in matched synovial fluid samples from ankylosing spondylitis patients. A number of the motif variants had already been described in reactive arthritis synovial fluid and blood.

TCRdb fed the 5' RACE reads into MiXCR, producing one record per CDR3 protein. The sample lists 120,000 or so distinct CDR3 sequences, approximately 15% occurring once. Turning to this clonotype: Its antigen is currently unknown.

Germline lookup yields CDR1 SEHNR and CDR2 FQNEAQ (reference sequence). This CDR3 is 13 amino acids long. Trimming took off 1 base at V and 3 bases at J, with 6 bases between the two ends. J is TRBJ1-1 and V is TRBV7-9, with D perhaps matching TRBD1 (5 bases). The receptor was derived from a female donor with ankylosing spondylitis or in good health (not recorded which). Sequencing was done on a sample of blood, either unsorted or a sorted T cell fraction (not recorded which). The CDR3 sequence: CASSLEGDTEAFF. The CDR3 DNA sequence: TGTGCCAGCAGCTTAGAAGGGGACACTGAAGCTTTCTTT.